The clone carrying this T cell receptor (beta chain) was seen a single time. The data were taken from a study of blood T cell repertoires in COVID-19. Study details: The study drew acute and convalescent COVID-19 samples from the United States, Italy and Spain. Sources were T cells, B-cell-depleted T cells, or PBMCs; the material itself was cDNA or gDNA.

In the source study's methods: Nucleated cell number was recorded as an estimate derived from reference gene primer amplification. This table comes from immunoSEQ multiplex PCR, and its TCRdb copy is limited to in-frame clones, with some not included. Clone size and V and J calls were adopted from that table, with D and trimming inferred from the DNA. The table records 180,000 or so clones, around 90% of them present only once. Trimming at V came to 6 bases and at J to 4 bases, leaving 5 bases not matched to a gene. CDR1 LNHDA and CDR2 SQIVND come from the germline V gene (reference sequence). The CDR3 covers 15 residues.

Sequences were obtained from peripheral blood. The receptor was derived from a man aged 50-59 years with acute or convalescent COVID-19. This chain joins TRBV19 and TRBJ2-2; the match to TRBD1 covers 10 bases. The CDR3 region has the DNA TGTGCCAGTAGAGGGGGACAGGGGTCCACCGGGGAGCTGTTTTTT. This translates into CASRGGQGSTGELFF.